One sample yielded the 22 T cell receptor beta chains listed below, sequenced in a study of shared clonotypes between healthy human individuals. Naive CD8 cells lacked CD45RO, underwent positive selection for CCR7 and left out terminally differentiated effector memory CD45RA+ cells. TCRdb keeps only in-frame clones here, not all; method: immunoSEQ multiplex PCR. The table includes around 1,900,000 clones, 90% to 95% detected once. The sequencing sample was made of naive CD8+ T cells from PBMCs. The receptors come from a man younger than 35 in good health. Some clones in this sample may be carry-over from other donors' samples.

CDR3 sequence reads: CASSRDGGYTF. The CDR3 coding sequence is TGTGCCAGTAGCAGGGACGGTGGCTACACCTTC. The chain joins TRBV19 to TRBJ1-2; D might be TRBD1 (5 bases). The CDR3 extends over 11 amino acids. Germline V lookup: CDR1 LNHDA, CDR2 SQIVND (reference sequence). V lost 6 bases to trimming and J lost 7 bases, with 9 bases between them.

The gene calls are TRBV29-1 and TRBJ1-5; D may be TRBD1 (5 bases). This CDR3 has 13 residues. V lost 6 bases, J lost 6 bases, and 15 bases lay in between. The germline gives CDR1 SQVTM, CDR2 ANQGSEA. CDR3: CSVLWGRGQPQHF. CDR3 in DNA: TGCAGCGTCCTTTGGGGACGGGGTCAGCCCCAGCATTTT.

Concerning this clone itself: Other DNA sequences in the same sample also yield this CDR3. V is TRBV9 and J is TRBJ2-2; 8 bases align to TRBD1. In germline, CDR1 is SGDLS, CDR2 YYNGEE. V dropped 4 bases and J dropped 0; count of bases not matched to a gene: 2. This CDR3 has 15 residues. The DNA for the CDR3 is TGTGCCAGCAGCCCGGGACAGGCGAACACCGGGGAGCTGTTTTTT. Translating it yields CASSPGQANTGELFF.

A word on this clone: Other DNA sequences in the sample encode the same CDR3. The chain is built from TRBV7-3 and TRBJ2-7; 7 positions agree with TRBD1. Germline-derived CDR1 and CDR2 are SGHTA and FQGTGA. The V segment lost 4 bases and the J segment 2 bases; nucleotides outside the gene matches: 5. CDR3 length: 14 residues. The CDR3 bases are TGTGCCAGCAGCTCCCGGGACAGCCCCTACGAGCAGTACTTC. Translated, it gives CASSSRDSPYEQYF.

The genes are TRBV28 and TRBJ1-2, with D perhaps matching TRBD1 (5 bases). Trimming took 1 base from V and 0 from J, leaving 12 bases between them. The CDR3 contains 16 residues. The V gene's germline CDR1 is MDHEN and CDR2 SYDVKM. The CDR3 protein is CASSLLDKESNYGYTF. The CDR3 DNA sequence: TGTGCCAGCAGTTTATTGGACAAAGAATCTAACTATGGCTACACCTTC.

A word on this clone: Other nucleotide sequences in the sample specify the same CDR3. CDR3 DNA sequence: TGTGCCAGCAGCCCGAGGGACAGGGACTACGAGCAGTACTTC. This gives the protein CASSPRDRDYEQYF. The gene calls are TRBV9 and TRBJ2-7; 9 nucleotides line up with TRBD1. CDR1 is SGDLS and CDR2 is YYNGEE in the germline V gene. J lost 3 bases, V lost 4 bases, and 5 bases had no gene match. The CDR3 runs 14 residues.

In the case of this clone: Additional DNA sequences in this sample encode the identical CDR3. The chain employs TRBV7-9 and TRBJ2-7; D not certain. Germline V gives CDR1 SEHNR, CDR2 FQNEAQ (reference sequence). The CDR3 sequence is 12 residues long. The ends were cut back, 2 bases at V and 2 bases at J, with 4 bases in the middle. In nucleotides, the CDR3 is TGTGCCAGCAGCTTAACAGCCTACGAGCAGTACTTC. It specifies CASSLTAYEQYF.

This clone was detected once. This sequence joins TRBV7-2 and TRBJ1-4; D not certain. The CDR3 consists of 16 residues. The germline V gene has CDR1 SGHTA and CDR2 FQGNSA. The V end lost 1 base, the J end lost 3 bases, and 12 bases lay between the germline ends. Here the CDR3 reads CASSLVNAPPNEKLFF. The CDR3, as DNA: TGTGCCAGCAGCTTAGTCAACGCGCCGCCTAATGAAAAACTGTTTTTT.

The chain carries TRBV2 and TRBJ2-1, with 8 bases identical to TRBD1. This CDR3 is built from 17 residues. Germline assignment: CDR1 SNHLY and CDR2 FYNNEI. V shed 5 bases and J 4 bases; nucleotides not matched to a gene: 13. The DNA for the CDR3 is TGTGCCAGCAGTACGACAGGGGAGTATTTAGTATACAATGAGCAGTTCTTC. As protein: CASSTTGEYLVYNEQFF. The full variable domain, in which reference TRBV2 and TRBJ2-1 provide the parts outside the CDR3, is EPEVTQTPSHQVTQMGQEVILRCVPISNHLYFYWYRQILGQKVEFLVSFYNNEISEKSEIFDDQFSVERPDGSNFTLKIRSTKLEDSAMYFCASSTTGEYLVYNEQFFGPGTRLTVL.

The J gene is TRBJ2-1, the V gene TRBV27; TRBD2 agrees at 10 bases. Trimming took 6 bases from V and 7 from J; bases not matched to a gene: 9. This CDR3 is built from 15 residues. Germline-derived CDR1 and CDR2 are MNHEY and SMNVEV (reference sequence). The CDR3 nucleotides read TGTGCCAGCAGAAGCGGGAGGGCCGAAATAAATGAGCAGTTCTTC. Amino acid sequence: CASRSGRAEINEQFF.

V gene TRBV27 combines with J gene TRBJ2-2; TRBD1 or TRBD2 may be the D gene (5 bases each). Trimming stripped 6 bases from V and 7 bases from J, with 9 bases between. The germline V gene has CDR1 MNHEY and CDR2 SMNVEV (reference sequence). The CDR3 contains 12 residues. In DNA form, the CDR3 reads TGTGCCAGCAGCCCGGGGCTCGGGGAGCTGTTTTTT. Amino acids: CASSPGLGELFF.

The chain recombines TRBV7-3 with TRBJ1-1; TRBD1 matches at 7 bases. V lost 1 base and J lost 4; bases outside the gene matches: 6. Germline V gene data show CDR1 as SGHTA and CDR2 as FQGTGA. This CDR3 comprises 15 residues. The CDR3 DNA follows: TGTGCCAGCAGCTTAAGCGGCCAGGGGGTCACTGAAGCTTTCTTT. Amino acids: CASSLSGQGVTEAFF.

V usage is TRBV6-6 and J usage is TRBJ2-1; no clear D. With 7 bases removed from V and 3 bases from J, the gap between germline ends came to 16 bases. Germline CDR1 reads MNHNY; CDR2 reads SVGAGI (reference sequence). The CDR3 is 15 residues long. DNA of the CDR3: TGTGCCAGCACTCCCCTGCGGTCGAGCTACAATGAGCAGTTCTTC. Its translation is CASTPLRSSYNEQFF.

The chain couples TRBV4-2 to TRBJ2-1, with D perhaps given as TRBD1 or TRBD2 (5 bases each). The germline V and J ends were trimmed by 3 bases and 8 bases, with 14 bases remaining between them. The CDR3 totals 14 residues. The germline CDR1 and CDR2 sequences are LGHNA and YNFKEQ. CDR3 coding DNA: TGTGCCAGCAGCCAGGGGGTGGTGGGTCATGAGCAGTTCTTC. Translation: CASSQGVVGHEQFF.

The chain has TRBV11-2 and TRBJ2-7, with a possible D match to TRBD1 (6 bases). The length of the CDR3 is 15 residues. Germline loops: CDR1 SGHAT, CDR2 FQNNGV. The V end was cut by 1 base, the J end by 3 bases, with 13 bases between. For the CDR3, the DNA is TGTGCCAGCAGCTTAGCGCCAGGGGCGAGCTACGAGCAGTACTTC. Its translation is CASSLAPGASYEQYF.

This clone came up once. In the same sample, other DNA sequences code for this CDR3. The chain is built from TRBV7-9 and TRBJ1-2; D is ambiguous. Germline lookup yields CDR1 SEHNR and CDR2 FQNEAQ (reference sequence). The CDR3 totals 12 residues. Trimming stripped 1 base from V and 7 bases from J, with 7 bases between. CDR3 sequence reads: CASSLGRGGYTF. In DNA, the CDR3 is TGTGCCAGCAGCTTAGGGCGGGGTGGCTACACCTTC.

The table lists this clone with a count of one. The chain couples TRBV9 to TRBJ2-7, with 8 bases fitting TRBD1. Germline-derived CDR1 and CDR2 are SGDLS and YYNGEE. This CDR3 region has 13 residues. The ends lost 3 bases at V and 6 bases at J; junction bases unmatched: 5. DNA of the CDR3: TGTGCCAGCAGCGACAGGGGGATTGGCGAGCAGTACTTC. This translates into CASSDRGIGEQYF.

This clone has just one count. This chain links TRBV19 with TRBJ2-1, with 7 bases matching TRBD2. CDR1 and CDR2 (germline): LNHDA, SQIVND (reference sequence). The CDR3 has 18 residues. The trim removed 0 bases at V and 4 bases at J, leaving 12 bases unmatched. The CDR3 here is CASSIEPAGSSPYNEQFF. As DNA, the CDR3 is TGTGCCAGTAGTATAGAACCAGCGGGATCCTCCCCGTACAATGAGCAGTTCTTC. The full variable domain, its missing parts supplied by reference TRBV19 and TRBJ2-1, is DGGITQSPKYLFRKEGQNVTLSCEQNLNHDAMYWYRQDPGQGLRLIYYSQIVNDFQKGDIAEGYSVSREKKESFPLTVTSAQKNPTAFYLCASSIEPAGSSPYNEQFFGPGTRLTVL.

As for this clone: Other nucleotide sequences from this sample produce the same CDR3. The chain couples TRBV7-9 to TRBJ1-1; the D is unclear. Germline loops: CDR1 SEHNR, CDR2 FQNEAQ (reference sequence). Trimming left V 1 base short and J 2 bases short, with 8 bases between. This CDR3 comprises 14 residues. In nucleotides, the CDR3 is TGTGCCAGCAGCTTAGTCAGATTAAACACTGAAGCTTTCTTT. Translating gives CASSLVRLNTEAFF.

The rearrangement links TRBV4-1 to TRBJ2-7, with 9 bases that match TRBD2. Looked up from germline, CDR1 is MGHRA and CDR2 is YSYEKL. The junction had 9 bases not matched to a gene; V was cut back by 0 bases and J by 6 bases. This CDR3 has 16 amino acids. CDR3 loop: CASSQDGVASGIEQYF. Here the CDR3 DNA reads TGCGCCAGCAGCCAAGACGGAGTAGCTAGCGGGATCGAGCAGTACTTC.

On this clone: This sample includes further DNA sequences coding for the same CDR3. The chain has TRBV7-9 and TRBJ2-2; D gene ambiguous. The CDR3 totals 11 residues. Germline values: CDR1 SEHNR, CDR2 FQNEAQ (reference sequence). The V gene lost 3 bases and the J gene lost 5 bases, with 1 base spanning the gap. The CDR3 coding sequence is TGTGCCAGCAGCTTTACCGGGGAGCTGTTTTTT. Translation gives CASSFTGELFF.

The V call is TRBV6-1, the J call TRBJ1-4; unclear D gene. V was pared by 4 bases and J by 9 bases, with 9 bases between. The germline V gene encodes CDR1 MNHNS and CDR2 SASEGT. CDR3 size: 12 residues. The CDR3 spells CASSGTGQKLFF. The CDR3 DNA reads as TGTGCCAGCAGTGGTACCGGCCAAAAACTGTTTTTT.